A selection of T cell receptor beta chains follows, all from one sample in a study of post-analysis software for immune sequencing data. One entry per CDR3 protein results from TCRdb running MiXCR on the PCR reads. The table includes about 540,000 distinct CDR3 sequences, around a third detected once. The sequenced material came from blood. All receptors derive from a girl under 18 with multiple sclerosis. Each CDR3 is given with its conserved first and last residue. D genes are given only for firm matches. Size is omitted from some rows. Given values are once, few, many or a class for expanded clones.

clone_size	v_call	j_call	d_call	cdr3_aa	cdr3_nt
.	TRBV29-1	TRBJ1-2	.	CSVGSPRGYTF	TGCAGCGTTGGTAGTCCAAGGGGCTACACCTTC
.	TRBV12-3/TRBV12-4	TRBJ2-3	TRBD2	CASSDRTSGGDTQYF	TGTGCCAGCAGTGATCGGACTAGCGGGGGAGATACGCAGTATTTT
.	TRBV10-3	TRBJ2-1	TRBD2	CAISEKSRAAGASSYNEQFF	TGTGCCATCAGTGAGAAATCCCGGGCAGCGGGGGCCAGCTCCTACAATGAGCAGTTCTTC
.	TRBV5-1	TRBJ2-7	.	CASSPRTAPGTYEQYF	TGCGCCAGCAGCCCGAGGACAGCCCCGGGGACTTACGAGCAGTACTTC
few	TRBV15	TRBJ1-5	.	CATSRDAKSDQPQHF	TGTGCCACCAGCAGAGATGCAAAGTCTGATCAGCCCCAGCATTTT
few	TRBV5-1	TRBJ2-5	TRBD2	CASTPRRTSDGETQYF	TGCGCCAGCACCCCTCGTAGGACTAGCGATGGAGAGACCCAGTACTTC
few	TRBV29-1	TRBJ2-3	.	CSVLPGDTDTQYF	TGCAGCGTTCTTCCCGGGGACACAGATACGCAGTATTTT
.	TRBV9	TRBJ2-2	TRBD1	CASSKDPGQDGTGELFF	TGTGCCAGCAGCAAAGACCCGGGACAGGATGGGACCGGGGAGCTGTTTTTT
.	TRBV5-1	TRBJ2-7	.	CASSLGWTPSTYEQYF	TGCGCCAGCAGCTTGGGGTGGACACCTTCTACCTACGAGCAGTACTTC
.	TRBV3-1	TRBJ1-2	.	CASSQEAAGLYGYTF	TGTGCCAGCAGCCAAGAGGCAGCTGGGCTCTATGGCTACACCTTC
.	TRBV5-4	TRBJ2-3	TRBD2	CASSKTSGGVTDTQYF	TGTGCCAGCAGCAAGACTAGCGGGGGGGTCACAGATACGCAGTATTTT
once	TRBV6-6	TRBJ2-5	TRBD2	CANSGLAQETQYF	TGTGCCAACAGCGGACTAGCGCAAGAGACCCAGTACTTC
.	TRBV15	TRBJ1-2	TRBD1	CATREHFDRGDGYTF	TGTGCCACCAGGGAGCATTTTGACAGGGGGGACGGCTACACCTTC
.	TRBV20-1	TRBJ2-1	.	CSARDTLRQETQFF	TGCAGTGCTAGAGACACCCTGCGCCAAGAGACCCAGTTCTTC
.	TRBV24-1	TRBJ1-5	TRBD1	CATSLGQGADQPQHF	TGTGCCACCAGCCTGGGACAGGGGGCGGATCAGCCCCAGCATTTT
.	TRBV7-3	TRBJ2-3	TRBD2	CASRLAGVTDTQYF	TGTGCCAGCAGGTTAGCGGGGGTCACAGATACGCAGTATTTT
few	TRBV27	TRBJ2-1	.	CASSFLGSYNEQFF	TGTGCCAGCAGTTTTTTGGGCTCCTACAATGAGCAGTTCTTC
.	TRBV5-1	TRBJ2-7	TRBD2	CASSFFGTSGYYEQCF	TGCGCCAGCAGCTTTTTTGGGACTAGCGGTTACTACGAGCAGTGCTTC
.	TRBV20-1	TRBJ2-3	.	CSARDVWRGLTDTQYF	TGCAGTGCTAGAGATGTCTGGCGGGGGCTCACAGATACGCAGTATTTT
.	TRBV6-6	TRBJ2-5	.	CASSPFRGETQYF	TGTGCCAGCAGTCCCTTCAGGGGAGAGACCCAGTACTTC
few	TRBV5-1	TRBJ2-7	.	CASSSGKGSYEQYF	TGCGCCAGCAGCTCCGGGAAGGGATCCTACGAGCAGTACTTC
.	TRBV5-1	TRBJ2-1	.	CASSLRASYSEQFF	TGCGCCAGCAGCTTAAGGGCTTCCTACAGTGAGCAGTTCTTC
.	TRBV6-1	TRBJ1-6	.	CASSEVPEPPLHF	TGTGCCAGCAGTGAGGTACCAGAGCCACCCCTCCACTTT
.	TRBV12-3/TRBV12-4	TRBJ1-3	TRBD1	CASSLSNDRDGYTIYF	TGTGCCAGCAGTTTATCAAATGACAGGGACGGTTACACCATATATTTT
once	TRBV4-2	TRBJ1-1	.	CASSQPGTTNTEAFF	TGTGCCAGCAGCCAACCGGGGACAACCAACACTGAAGCTTTCTTT
.	TRBV6-1	TRBJ2-6	.	CASSAVSLGSGANVLTF	TGTGCCAGCAGTGCGGTGTCACTGGGGTCTGGGGCCAACGTCCTGACTTTC
.	TRBV20-1	TRBJ2-5	.	CSALSRTGGHRFF	TGCAGTGCCCTTTCCCGAACAGGTGGTCATCGGTTCTTC
few	TRBV7-9	TRBJ1-4	TRBD1	CASSLAGTGVNEKLFF	TGTGCCAGCAGCTTAGCCGGGACAGGGGTAAATGAAAAACTGTTTTTT
few	TRBV20-1	TRBJ1-5	TRBD1	CSAIGTAGNQPQHF	TGCAGTGCCATCGGGACAGCGGGCAATCAGCCCCAGCATTTT
few	TRBV6-1	TRBJ2-3	.	CASSEILSPDTQYF	TGTGCCAGCAGTGAAATTTTGTCCCCAGATACGCAGTATTTT
.	TRBV20-1	TRBJ2-3	.	CSAGQYSLTDTQYF	TGCAGTGCTGGGCAGTACTCCCTCACAGATACGCAGTATTTT
.	TRBV5-1	TRBJ1-1	.	CASSPGAGSDTEAFF	TGCGCCAGCAGCCCGGGGGCGGGCTCCGACACTGAAGCTTTCTTT
.	TRBV10-3	TRBJ2-7	TRBD1	CAIKGDRANEQYF	TGTGCCATCAAGGGGGACAGGGCTAACGAGCAGTACTTC
many	TRBV5-6	TRBJ2-1	TRBD2	CASHSGGAPYNEQFF	TGTGCCAGTCATTCCGGGGGGGCCCCCTACAATGAGCAGTTCTTC
.	TRBV11-2	TRBJ1-5	.	CASSLDSRRTERPQHF	TGTGCCAGCAGCTTAGATAGTCGCCGAACGGAACGGCCCCAGCATTTT
few	TRBV29-1	TRBJ2-4	TRBD1	CSVEGQGADIQYF	TGCAGCGTTGAGGGACAGGGGGCTGACATTCAGTACTTC
.	TRBV25-1	TRBJ1-1	.	CASSDRVNTEAFF	TGTGCCAGCAGTGATAGGGTGAACACTGAAGCTTTCTTT
.	TRBV20-1	TRBJ2-5	TRBD2	CSASGGAKETQYF	TGCAGTGCTAGCGGGGGGGCCAAGGAGACCCAGTACTTC
few	TRBV11-2	TRBJ2-7	.	CASSPGGLSSYEQYF	TGTGCCAGCAGCCCTGGTGGCCTGAGCTCCTACGAGCAGTACTTC
few	TRBV11-1	TRBJ2-1	TRBD2	CASSFSGGAVIDEQFF	TGTGCCAGCAGCTTTAGCGGGGGGGCGGTTATAGATGAGCAGTTCTTC
.	TRBV11-2	TRBJ2-3	TRBD2	CASSLASGGLTDTQYF	TGTGCCAGCAGCTTAGCGAGCGGGGGCCTCACAGATACGCAGTATTTT
.	TRBV2	TRBJ1-1	.	CASSVNILNTEAFF	TGTGCCAGCAGTGTGAACATCTTGAACACTGAAGCTTTCTTT
once	TRBV12-3/TRBV12-4	TRBJ1-1	.	CASNQDREAFF	TGTGCCAGCAATCAGGATCGCGAAGCTTTCTTT
.	TRBV7-8	TRBJ2-3	TRBD2	CASSLRGVPTDTQYF	TGTGCCAGCAGCTTGCGGGGGGTCCCCACAGATACGCAGTATTTT
few	TRBV5-1	TRBJ1-1	TRBD1	CASSSVQGLNTEAFF	TGCGCCAGCAGCTCAGTACAGGGGTTGAACACTGAAGCTTTCTTT
.	TRBV13	TRBJ2-1	TRBD1	CASSTRTGGDEQFF	TGTGCCAGCAGCACTCGAACAGGGGGAGATGAGCAGTTCTTC
many	TRBV3-1	TRBJ2-4	.	CASSHRSRDIQYF	TGTGCCAGCAGCCATCGTTCCCGTGACATTCAGTACTTC
.	TRBV7-9	TRBJ2-1	.	CASSFGLEQFF	TGTGCCAGCAGCTTCGGTCTTGAGCAGTTCTTC
.	TRBV12-3/TRBV12-4	TRBJ1-1	.	CASSRRTTEAFF	TGTGCCAGCAGCCGTCGGACAACTGAAGCTTTCTTT
.	TRBV5-5	TRBJ1-2	.	CASSAVLSYGYTF	TGTGCCAGCAGCGCAGTCCTGAGCTATGGCTACACCTTC
once	TRBV11-2	TRBJ2-1	TRBD2	CASSLGGSASGGNEQFF	TGTGCCAGCAGCTTAGGTGGGTCGGCTAGCGGGGGCAATGAGCAGTTCTTC
.	TRBV10-3	TRBJ1-1	.	CAISERGTEAFF	TGTGCCATCAGTGAGCGGGGGACTGAAGCTTTCTTT
.	TRBV12-3/TRBV12-4	TRBJ2-1	.	CASSFVFGLHNEQFF	TGTGCCAGCAGTTTCGTTTTCGGGCTACACAATGAGCAGTTCTTC
few	TRBV5-1	TRBJ2-3	.	CASSESTMGTDTQYF	TGCGCCAGCAGCGAAAGCACAATGGGTACAGATACGCAGTATTTT
.	TRBV10-2	TRBJ2-1	TRBD2	CASAAGGSSYNEQFF	TGCGCCAGTGCAGCGGGGGGGAGCTCCTACAATGAGCAGTTCTTC
.	TRBV20-1	TRBJ2-1	.	CSAERPPSNEQFF	TGCAGTGCTGAACGACCCCCTTCTAATGAGCAGTTCTTC
.	TRBV9	TRBJ2-5	.	CASSVAADPQETQYF	TGTGCCAGCAGCGTAGCTGCGGACCCCCAAGAGACCCAGTACTTC
.	TRBV6-1	TRBJ2-5	TRBD2	CASRFSGEETQYF	TGTGCCAGCAGATTTAGCGGGGAGGAGACCCAGTACTTC
.	TRBV5-6	TRBJ2-1	TRBD2	CASSTLAGGRNEQFF	TGTGCCAGCAGCACCCTAGCGGGGGGGCGCAATGAGCAGTTCTTC